The 8 T cell receptor beta chains below all came from one sample that was sequenced in a study of early T cells in non-severe SARS-CoV-2 infection. Using its own MiXCR run on the 5' RACE reads, TCRdb lists one record per CDR3 protein. This table has more than 80,000 distinct CDR3 sequences, over 15% appearing once. The specimen sequenced was whole blood. These receptors were taken from an adult who was a healthcare worker with PCR-confirmed SARS-CoV-2 infection or an uninfected control (not recorded which).

This clonotype was recorded a few times. The V and J genes are TRBV3-1 and TRBJ2-7, with no clear D. V was pared by 4 bases and J by 2 bases, with 6 bases between. Germline V gives CDR1 LGHDT, CDR2 YNNKEL (reference sequence). This CDR3 is 12 amino acids long. This chain's CDR3 is CASSRTAYEQYF. The CDR3 region has the DNA TGTGCCAGCAGCCGAACCGCCTACGAGCAGTACTTC.

The V and J genes are TRBV9 and TRBJ1-1; tentative D call: TRBD1 (5 bases). CDR1 SGDLS and CDR2 YYNGEE come from the germline V gene. This CDR3 spans 14 amino acids. V was pared by 5 bases and J by 5 bases, with 16 bases between. The CDR3 is CASSAGALGTEAFF. The CDR3 DNA is TGTGCCAGCAGTGCCGGGGCTCTGGGGACTGAAGCTTTCTTT. Supplemented by reference TRBV9 and TRBJ1-1, the full variable domain reads DSGVTQTPKHLITATGQRVTLRCSPRSGDLSVYWYQQSLDQGLQFLIQYYNGEERAKGNILERFSAQQFPDLHSELNLSSLELGDSALYFCASSAGALGTEAFFGQGTRLTVV.

The chain uses TRBV4-3 and TRBJ2-1; 9 bases align to TRBD2. This CDR3 has 17 amino acids. Germline CDR1 and CDR2: LGHNA and YSLEER. V gave up 0 bases and J gave up 2 bases; unmatched junction bases: 5. The CDR3 sequence is CASSQDRSGGTYNEQFF. DNA of the CDR3: TGCGCCAGCAGCCAAGATAGGAGCGGGGGGACCTACAATGAGCAGTTCTTC.

V usage is TRBV7-2 and J usage is TRBJ2-5, with a weak D call TRBD1 (6 bases). The germline V gene encodes CDR1 SGHTA and CDR2 FQGNSA. V lost 5 bases and J lost 9, with 16 bases in between. This CDR3 region has 13 residues. For the CDR3, the DNA is TGTGCCAGCAGCCATCCCCACGGGACACCCCAGTACTTC. It specifies CASSHPHGTPQYF.

This clonotype was detected ten times or more. This rearrangement joins TRBV6-6 to TRBJ2-5; a weak D match, TRBD2 (6 bases). Germline V gene data show CDR1 as MNHNY and CDR2 as SVGAGI (reference sequence). Trimming removed 4 bases at V and 9 bases at J, with 18 bases between. The CDR3 runs to 14 residues. The DNA of the CDR3 is TGTGCCAGCAGTTTCGAGTCGGGAGCTAGGGCCCAGTACTTC. This translates into CASSFESGARAQYF.

DNA for the CDR3: TGTGCCAGCAGTACCCGGGACAGGGGCGAGCAGTACTTC. It translates to CASSTRDRGEQYF. J is TRBJ2-7 and V is TRBV27, with 10 bases fitting TRBD1. Looked up from germline, CDR1 is MNHEY and CDR2 is SMNVEV (reference sequence). Trimming cost V 5 bases and J 6 bases; bases outside gene matches: 4. This CDR3 spans 13 amino acids.

V usage is TRBV12-3 or TRBV12-4 and J usage is TRBJ1-2, with TRBD1 as a possible D gene (5 bases). The CDR3 spans 16 residues. Trimming shortened V by 5 bases and J by 3 bases, and 19 bases separated the two germline ends. The CDR3 coding sequence is TGTGCCAGCAGTACGAGACAGCGCCCTTTCGACTATGGCTACACCTTC. Translating it yields CASSTRQRPFDYGYTF.

This clonotype was counted at least ten times. V usage is TRBV5-6 and J usage is TRBJ1-5; D perhaps matches TRBD1 (6 bases). CDR1 and CDR2 (germline): SGHDT, YYEEEE. V lost 2 bases, J lost 4 bases, and 13 bases lay in between. This CDR3 spans 15 amino acids. CDR3 residues: CASSFGGGFNQPQHF. CDR3 sequence (DNA): TGTGCCAGCAGCTTTGGAGGGGGATTTAATCAGCCCCAGCATTTT.